These 5 T cell receptor beta chains came from one sample sequenced in a study of T cells expressing NK-cell markers. TCRdb re-called the 5' RACE reads; one entry per CDR3 protein, DNA not given. Here the sample table reports some 450,000 distinct CDR3 sequences. Sequenced sample: blood T cells: a sorted CD56 or NKG2C T cell subset, CD4+ or CD8+ T cells, or bulk PBMC T cells (not recorded which). The origin of the receptors is a woman aged 18 to 75 in good health.

The genes are TRBV5-6 and TRBJ1-4. Germline V gives CDR1 SGHDT, CDR2 YYEEEE. CDR3 size: 14 residues. CDR3 sequence reads: CASSLLQTNEKLFF.

The chain couples TRBV10-1 to TRBJ2-3; TCRdb gives TRBD2 as the D gene, but with no DNA this cannot be confirmed. Germline assignment: CDR1 WNHNN and CDR2 SYGVQD (reference sequence). The CDR3 spans 16 residues. CDR3 amino acids: CASSESEAGGTDTQYF.

V and J are TRBV14 and TRBJ2-3; the D call from TCRdb, TRBD2, cannot be confirmed without DNA. The CDR3 is made up of 16 amino acids. Looked up from germline, CDR1 is SGHDN and CDR2 is FVKESK. The CDR3 here is CASSQLTSGGADTQYF.

The chain is built from TRBV12-3 or TRBV12-4 and TRBJ2-1; TCRdb's D gene call, TRBD1, goes unchecked for lack of DNA. The CDR3 length is 13 residues. This CDR3 reads CASRPPPGGSQFF.

The V and J genes are TRBV29-1 and TRBJ1-2; TCRdb's assignment of TRBD1 cannot be checked, as there is no DNA. Germline V gene sequence: CDR1 SQVTM, CDR2 ANQGSEA. This CDR3 region has 14 residues. CDR3 region: CSVDGQGFGYGYTF.